Following are 16 T cell receptor beta chains from one sample sequenced in a study of T cells in women clearing cervical HPV infection. TCRdb's copy holds only in-frame clones and misses some; the assay was immunoSEQ multiplex PCR. The repertoire table contains about 32,000 clones. Material: blood buffy coat. These receptors were collected from a woman aged 18 to 69 with a cervical HPV16 infection that either progressed to CIN3+ or cleared (not recorded which).

Notes on this clone: Read data end 3 residues before the CDR3 end; the end is taken from the germline J gene. The chain uses TRBV18 and TRBJ1-4; 7 bases agree with TRBD1. Trimming cost V 6 bases and J 3 bases; bases outside gene matches: 7. The CDR3 is made up of 15 amino acids. CDR1 and CDR2 from the germline V gene are KGHSH and LQKENI. The CDR3 loop is CASSPGTASNEKLFF. The part of the CDR3 DNA that was read is TGTGCCAGCTCCCCGGGGACAGCTTCTAATGAAAAA. The full variable domain, in which reference TRBV18 and TRBJ1-4 provide the parts outside the CDR3, is NAGVMQNPRHLVRRRGQEARLRCSPMKGHSHVYWYRQLPEEGLKFMVYLQKENIIDESGMPKERFSAEFPKEGPSILRIQQVVRGDSAAYFCASSPGTASNEKLFFGSGTQLSVL.

A word on this clone: Read sequence stops 3 residues before the CDR3 end, and the germline J gene provides the missing end. The chain has TRBV10-2 and TRBJ2-5; 10 nucleotides align to TRBD2. CDR3 length: 17 amino acids. Germline CDR1 and CDR2: WSHSY and SAAADI. The J segment lost 5 bases and the V segment lost 0 bases, leaving 9 bases of the junction unmatched. The sequenced CDR3 bases are TGCGCCAGCAGTGAGTCCGATCTAGCGGGAGTTATGGAGACC. Its protein is CASSESDLAGVMET. The entire CDR3 is CASSESDLAGVMETQYF.

As concerns this clone: From the germline J gene comes the end of the CDR3, since the read stops 3 residues before it. V is TRBV20-1 and J is TRBJ2-3, with D tentatively TRBD1 (6 bases). Germline CDR1 reads DFQATT; CDR2 reads SNEGSKA (reference sequence). The CDR3 length is 12 residues. Trimming shortened V by 4 bases and J by 3 bases, and 8 bases separated the two germline ends. The CDR3 spells CSATGATDTQYF. CDR3 DNA, as far as it was read: TGCAGTGCTACAGGGGCAACAGATACG.

About this clone: The read is 3 residues too short to cover the CDR3 end, so that end is filled in from the germline J gene. This sequence joins TRBV12-3 or TRBV12-4 and TRBJ1-5; TRBD1 matches 7 bases. This CDR3 is built from 14 residues. V was clipped by 6 bases and J by 3 bases; unmatched bases: 5. CDR3 bases read: TGTGCCAGCAGGCCTACAGGGGACAATCAGCCC. It codes for CASRPTGDNQP. The entire CDR3 protein is CASRPTGDNQPQHF.

As to this clone: The observed sequence ends 3 residues before the CDR3 terminus, with the missing tail filled in from the germline J gene. The rearrangement joins TRBV20-1 to TRBJ1-2; 8 nucleotides align to TRBD1. Germline-derived CDR1 and CDR2 are DFQATT and SNEGSKA (reference sequence). CDR3 length: 13 amino acids. CDR3 DNA, as far as it was read: TGCAGTGCTAGCGGACAGGGATTTCGAGGC. Amino acid sequence: CSASGQGFRG. The CDR3 reads in full as CSASGQGFRGYTF.

Points on this clone: The read ends 3 residues shy of where the CDR3 ends; the end is completed using the germline J gene. J is TRBJ1-2 and V is TRBV7-2; D remains ambiguous. This CDR3 has 14 residues. Germline V gene lookup returns CDR1 SGHTA and CDR2 FQGNSA. The covered CDR3 bases are TGTGCCAGCAGCTTAGGGGCTAGCGTCAATGAC. Translated, it gives CASSLGASVND. In full, the CDR3 reads CASSLGASVNDYTF.

The CDR3 region is CSARDLFTWETQYF. The part of the CDR3 DNA that was read is TGCAGTGCTAGAGATCTTTTTACATGGGAGACC. The gene calls are TRBV20-1 and TRBJ2-5; D call uncertain. The DNA ends 3 residues before the CDR3 does, and the rest of the CDR3 is filled in from the germline J gene. V lost 0 bases and J 5 bases, leaving 13 bases between the germline ends. Germline lookup yields CDR1 DFQATT and CDR2 SNEGSKA (reference sequence). The CDR3 totals 14 residues.

A word on this clone: The read ends 3 residues before the CDR3 terminus; that terminus is restored from the germline J gene. This chain joins TRBV6-1 and TRBJ1-2, with 8 positions matching TRBD1. Germline V gene sequence: CDR1 MNHNS, CDR2 SASEGT. There are 14 residues in the CDR3. CDR3 in amino acids: CASSEAGTGYDYTF. CDR3 bases read: TGTGCCAGCAGTGAAGCTGGGACAGGCTACGAC.

As for this clone: The CDR3 goes on 3 residues after the read ends, and that part is filled in from the germline J gene. The rearrangement links TRBV6-2 or TRBV6-3 to TRBJ1-6; D not certain. In germline, CDR1 is MNHEY, CDR2 SVGEGT. The V and J ends lost 2 bases and 7 bases respectively, with 9 bases between them. CDR3 length equals 14 residues. The CDR3 sequence is CASSYRVRNSPLHF. Incomplete CDR3 DNA: TGTGCCAGCAGTTACAGGGTTCGAAATTCACCC.

Frequency places this clone as medium-sized. The read ends 3 residues early relative to the CDR3; the germline J gene fills the gap. The V call is TRBV18, the J call TRBJ2-2; the D gene is possibly TRBD1 (6 bases). The CDR3 consists of 16 residues. Germline V lookup: CDR1 KGHSH, CDR2 LQKENI. Trimming removed 0 bases at V and 1 base at J, with 9 bases between. Partial CDR3 DNA: TGTGCCAGCTCACCACCCTCGGGACAGAACACCGGGGAG. This encodes CASSPPSGQNTGE. The whole CDR3 region reads CASSPPSGQNTGELFF.

Remarks on this clone: From the germline J gene comes the end of the CDR3, since the read stops 3 residues before it. The chain recombines TRBV5-1 with TRBJ2-5; D may be TRBD2 (6 bases). V was pared by 0 bases and J by 4 bases, with 16 bases between. Germline lookup yields CDR1 SGHRS and CDR2 YFSETQ. There are 16 residues in the CDR3. The CDR3 sequence: CASSLGPAGKGETQYF. CDR3 DNA (partial): TGCGCCAGCAGCTTGGGGCCGGCGGGGAAGGGAGAGACC.

Comment on this clone: The DNA ends 3 residues before the CDR3 does, and the rest of the CDR3 is filled in from the germline J gene. The chain uses TRBV6-1 and TRBJ2-5; 7 positions agree with TRBD1. CDR3 length: 16 amino acids. After removal of 1 base from V and 3 bases from J, the junction contained 8 bases not matched to a gene. Germline V CDR1 and CDR2: MNHNS, SASEGT. CDR3 DNA, as far as it was read: TGTGCCAGCAGTGAAGTCGGACAGGCTGGTGAAGAGACC. Its protein product is CASSEVGQAGEET. The full CDR3 sequence reads CASSEVGQAGEETQYF.

Details on this clone: The read falls 3 residues short of the CDR3 end, and the missing part is taken from the germline J gene. The gene calls are TRBV9 and TRBJ1-2; no clear D. Deletions cut 3 bases from V and 3 bases from J, with 12 bases between. The CDR3 covers 14 residues. The germline CDR1 and CDR2 sequences are SGDLS and YYNGEE. CDR3: CASSGNSQDYGYTF. CDR3 DNA, as far as it was read: TGTGCCAGCAGCGGAAATTCTCAGGACTATGGC.

Details on this clone: The CDR3 is cut off 3 residues early in the read; its end comes from the germline J gene. The chain joins TRBV7-9 to TRBJ1-1; 7 positions match TRBD1. The CDR3 consists of 15 residues. The ends lost 3 bases at V and 5 bases at J; junction bases unmatched: 9. Germline lookup yields CDR1 SEHNR and CDR2 FQNEAQ (reference sequence). The CDR3 loop is CASSFRQGGRTEAFF. The DNA read from the CDR3 is TGTGCCAGCAGCTTCCGACAGGGAGGGAGGACTGAA. Based on the CDR3 plus reference TRBV7-9 and TRBJ1-1, the full variable domain is DTGVSQNPRHKITKRGQNVTFRCDPISEHNRLYWYRQTLGQGPEFLTYFQNEAQLEKSRLLSDRFSAERPKGSFSTLEIQRTEQGDSAMYLCASSFRQGGRTEAFFGQGTRLTVV.

CDR3 bases read: TGTGCCTGGAGCGCAGGGGGTGGGACTGAA. It specifies CAWSAGGGTE. The CDR3, in full, reads CAWSAGGGTEAFF. This chain links TRBV30 with TRBJ1-1; 7 bases are shared with TRBD1. The read ends 3 residues shy of where the CDR3 ends; the end is completed using the germline J gene. The length of the CDR3 is 13 residues. V dropped 3 bases and J dropped 5; count of bases not matched to a gene: 6. CDR1 GTSNPN and CDR2 SVGIG come from the germline V gene (reference sequence). The whole variable domain, filled in from reference TRBV30 and TRBJ1-1, reads SQTIHQWPATLVQPVGSPLSLECTVEGTSNPNLYWYRQAAGRGLQLLFYSVGIGQISSEVPQNLSASRPQDRQFILSSKKLLLSDSGFYLCAWSAGGGTEAFFGQGTRLTVV.

Concerning this clone itself: The read gets to within 3 residues of the CDR3 end, and the germline J gene fills in the rest. The rearrangement uses TRBV20-1 and TRBJ2-7; the D gene is possibly TRBD1 (5 bases). Germline V gene lookup returns CDR1 DFQATT and CDR2 SNEGSKA (reference sequence). The CDR3 has 14 residues. The ends were cut back, 0 bases at V and 3 bases at J, with 12 bases in the middle. The CDR3 region is CSARDINRLYEQYF. The DNA read from the CDR3 is TGCAGTGCTAGAGATATTAACAGGCTCTACGAG.